The sample holds many counts of the clone carrying this T cell receptor (beta chain). Its target is not known. The data belong to a study of spatial heterogeneity in lung cancer. Study summary: Unique TCR and UMI combinations averaged more than ten appearances each in raw reads. General study findings and limits: Tumor TCRs that were ubiquitous and expanded showed up in blood more at resection than follow-up.

Every molecule of TCR cDNA had its own unique molecular identifier. TCRdb analysed the 5' RACE reads with MiXCR anew, one entry per CDR3 protein. The sample has tens of thousands of distinct CDR3 sequences, 4% to 6% seen once; the top ten hold less than 35%. Time point in this sample: sample taken at primary tumor resection. Sequencing covered unsorted whole RNA taken from tumor, nontumor lung or frozen PBMC. The sample was PBMCs, taken at surgery. The clonotype was recovered from a female donor with early-stage non-small cell lung cancer.

The CDR3 DNA reads as TGTGCCAGCAGCCAACGGTGGGCGGAGGATTACAATCAGCCCCAGCATTTT. Translated: CASSQRWAEDYNQPQHF. This sequence joins TRBV4-2 and TRBJ1-5; D call uncertain. This CDR3 is built from 17 residues. The germline V and J ends were trimmed by 2 bases and 3 bases, with 17 bases remaining between them. CDR1 and CDR2 (germline): LGHNA, YNFKEQ.